This TCR beta chain appears in the sequencing data of a study of human T cells and chemical hapten exposure. In the study overall: Upper back patch tests used 0.01% DPC, scored after 6 days. Findings and caveats of the study: Patch test score tracked positively with PT1 expanded TCR counts. Controls formed significantly fewer large CDR3 similarity clusters than expanded TCRs did. DPC sensitization did not alter TCRs above 1 in 1000 frequency.

The sample's time point: patch test 3, about 24 weeks after DPC sensitization. Stated treatment: therapeutic diphenylcyclopropenone sensitization with weekly scalp DPC. This clonotype occurred many times. Its target is unknown. The junction departs from the called germline gene at one end, perhaps through a read error. Germline V lookup: CDR1 SSHAT, CDR2 FNYEAQ (reference sequence). The CDR3 runs 15 residues. Via MiXCR, TCRdb re-called the RACE reads, giving one row per CDR3 protein. The data contain about 82,000 distinct CDR3 sequences, 13% of them singletons. The sequenced sample was whole blood, obtained in connection with sensitization to the hapten diphenylcyclopropenone (DPC). The sequence came from a woman aged 45-59 years with alopecia areata. Some clones in this sample may be carry-over from other donors' samples. The chain uses TRBV7-7 and TRBJ2-5; 11 bases are a match to TRBD1. DNA of the CDR3: TGTGCTAGCAGCACCGGAGGGACAGGGGGAGAGACCCAGTACTTC. This codes for CASSTGGTGGETQYF.